This T cell receptor beta chain is drawn from a study of T cell responses to AZD1222 COVID-19 vaccine. Only in-frame clones appear in the TCRdb table, and some are missing; sequencing was by immunoSEQ multiplex PCR. The data hold about 170,000 clones, with roughly nine tenths observed a single time. The sequence was collected from an adult in good health. Specimen: peripheral blood, collected on day 0 of AZD1222 vaccination.

CDR3 in amino acids: CASTIGQIYEQYF. The CDR3 coding sequence is TGTGCCAGCACGATTGGACAGATATACGAGCAGTACTTC. This rearrangement joins TRBV7-9 to TRBJ2-7; maybe TRBD1 (6 bases). The germline V and J ends were trimmed by 7 bases and 4 bases, with 14 bases remaining between them. Germline loops: CDR1 SEHNR, CDR2 FQNEAQ (reference sequence). The CDR3 has 13 residues.